Below, 27 T cell receptor beta chains from the same sample are listed, as sequenced in a study of cytomegalovirus exposure and HLA in healthy donors. PCR used 60 Vbeta primers and 13 Jbeta primers. Generated by immunoSEQ multiplex PCR, the TCRdb table keeps only in-frame clones and is missing some. Among around 190,000 clones, around three quarters were seen once, and the ten largest hold 5.7%. Sequencing used PBMCs. These receptors all stem from a man in his forties in good health and CMV-seronegative.

This clone turned up a few times. The J gene is TRBJ2-7, the V gene TRBV10-3, with D possibly matching TRBD2 (6 bases). The CDR3 loop spans 17 amino acids. The germline V gene has CDR1 ENHRY and CDR2 SYGVKD. Trimming removed 9 bases from V and 4 bases from J, with 28 bases in between. The CDR3 here is CAISLRGSSDDQYEQYF. The DNA of the CDR3 is TGTGCCATATCCCTCCGGGGCTCTAGCGACGACCAGTACGAGCAGTACTTC.

The rearrangement links TRBV6-5 to TRBJ1-1, with TRBD1 matching 8 bases. V was clipped by 5 bases and J by 2 bases; unmatched bases: 7. In germline, CDR1 is MNHEY, CDR2 SVGAGI. The CDR3 is made up of 15 amino acids. The CDR3 loop is CASSKPGQVNTEAFF. For the CDR3, the DNA is TGTGCCAGCAGTAAACCGGGACAGGTCAACACTGAAGCTTTCTTT.

The table lists this clone with a few counts. V gene TRBV2 combines with J gene TRBJ2-3, with D hard to call. This CDR3 comprises 13 residues. Germline V CDR1 and CDR2: SNHLY, FYNNEI. V lost 2 bases and J 6 bases, leaving 9 bases between the germline ends. The CDR3 sequence is CASSETDRDTQYF. The CDR3 DNA reads TGTGCCAGCAGTGAAACAGATCGCGATACGCAGTATTTT.

This clone has a handful of counts. CDR3 amino acids: CASSEFGSWPSYNEQFF. CDR3 sequence (DNA): TGTGCCAGCAGTGAATTTGGTTCTTGGCCTTCCTACAATGAGCAGTTCTTC. This chain uses TRBV6-1 with TRBJ2-1; D uncertain. Germline assignment: CDR1 MNHNS and CDR2 SASEGT. The V end lost 2 bases, the J end lost 1 base, and 15 bases lay between the germline ends. This CDR3 is built from 17 residues.

The chain uses TRBV19 and TRBJ2-1, with 8 bases that match TRBD2. J gave up 7 bases and V 3 bases, and 8 bases lay outside the gene matches. The germline V gene has CDR1 LNHDA and CDR2 SQIVND (reference sequence). This CDR3 has 15 residues. In DNA, the CDR3 is TGTGCCAGTAGTATCCTCCCCCAGCGGGGGAATGAGCAGTTCTTC. Encoded protein: CASSILPQRGNEQFF.

The chain employs TRBV5-6 and TRBJ2-7; no clear D gene. Per germline, CDR1 SGHDT and CDR2 YYEEEE. V was shortened by 4 bases and J by 0 bases, with 17 bases between the two germline ends. The CDR3 has 16 residues. CDR3 sequence: CASSAPRGGISYEQYF. Written as DNA, the CDR3 is TGTGCCAGCAGCGCTCCCCGAGGCGGAATCTCCTACGAGCAGTACTTC. Full variable domain (outside the CDR3, taken from reference TRBV5-6 and TRBJ2-7): DAGVTQSPTHLIKTRGQQVTLRCSPKSGHDTVSWYQQALGQGPQFIFQYYEEEERQRGNFPDRFSGHQFPNYSSELNVNALLLGDSALYLCASSAPRGGISYEQYFGPGTRLTVT.

This chain uses TRBV2 with TRBJ2-5; D remains ambiguous. The J call may be wrong; the DNA end is better matched by TRBJ2-7. The CDR3 runs 14 residues. Germline V gene sequence: CDR1 SNHLY, CDR2 FYNNEI. The chain's CDR3 is CASSEEVSLNEQYF. CDR3 sequence (DNA): TGTGCCAGCAGTGAAGAGGTTAGCCTCAACGAGCAGTACTTC.

The rearrangement links TRBV5-4 to TRBJ2-1; TRBD2 matches at 10 bases. Germline V gene sequence: CDR1 SGHNT, CDR2 YYREEE (reference sequence). This CDR3 has 15 amino acids. The V segment lost 2 bases and the J segment 7 bases; nucleotides outside the gene matches: 6. The CDR3 nucleotides read TGTGCCAGCAGCTTCACTAGCGGGACCTTTAATGAGCAGTTCTTC. Translation gives CASSFTSGTFNEQFF.

The chain is built from TRBV7-9 and TRBJ1-1; 7 nucleotides match TRBD1. Germline V gene sequence: CDR1 SEHNR, CDR2 FQNEAQ (reference sequence). The CDR3 covers 17 residues. The J segment lost 4 bases and the V segment lost 4 bases, leaving 15 bases of the junction unmatched. Here the CDR3 reads CASSSSLYRGVGTEAFF. The CDR3 DNA reads as TGTGCCAGCAGCTCGAGTCTCTACAGGGGCGTCGGCACTGAAGCTTTCTTT. Combining the CDR3 with reference TRBV7-9 and TRBJ1-1 gives the whole variable domain DTGVSQNPRHKITKRGQNVTFRCDPISEHNRLYWYRQTLGQGPEFLTYFQNEAQLEKSRLLSDRFSAERPKGSFSTLEIQRTEQGDSAMYLCASSSSLYRGVGTEAFFGQGTRLTVV.

In its sample, this clone was seen a few times. J is TRBJ2-1 and V is TRBV7-2; TRBD1 matches 7 bases. This CDR3 is built from 14 residues. Germline CDR1 SGHTA, CDR2 FQGNSA. V gave up 5 bases and J gave up 5 bases; unmatched junction bases: 6. The CDR3 loop reads CASSTGTDNNEQFF. The CDR3 DNA is TGTGCCAGCAGCACCGGGACAGATAACAATGAGCAGTTCTTC. Full variable domain (remainder filled in from reference TRBV7-2 and TRBJ2-1): GAGVSQSPSNKVTEKGKDVELRCDPISGHTALYWYRQSLGQGLEFLIYFQGNSAPDKSGLPSDRFSAERTGGSVSTLTIQRTQQEDSAVYLCASSTGTDNNEQFFGPGTRLTVL.

This chain connects TRBV6-5 to TRBJ1-6, with D possibly matching TRBD1 (6 bases). Trimming cost V 6 bases and J 8 bases, with 17 bases left between them. There are 15 residues in the CDR3. CDR1 MNHEY and CDR2 SVGAGI come from the germline V gene. The CDR3: CASRREGGRDSPLHF. Here the CDR3 DNA reads TGTGCCAGCAGGAGGGAGGGGGGGCGAGATTCACCCCTCCACTTT.

V gene TRBV2 combines with J gene TRBJ2-1; 12 nucleotides align to TRBD2. This CDR3 has 16 residues. The V gene end was trimmed by 6 bases and the J gene end by 8 bases; junction bases not matched to a gene: 11. The germline V gene encodes CDR1 SNHLY and CDR2 FYNNEI. Written as DNA, the CDR3 is TGTGCCAGCAGGGGAAGCCCGGGACTAGCGGGCCATGAGCAGTTCTTC. It is translated as CASRGSPGLAGHEQFF.

The rearrangement uses TRBV7-9 and TRBJ1-5, with 11 nucleotides matching TRBD1. The CDR3 has 14 residues. Germline V gives CDR1 SEHNR, CDR2 FQNEAQ (reference sequence). V dropped 4 bases and J dropped 6; count of bases not matched to a gene: 2. The DNA of the CDR3 is TGTGCCAGCAGCTCGGGACAGGGGGTTCAGCCCCAGCATTTT. This translates into CASSSGQGVQPQHF.

The CDR3: CASSVDPSGGDETQYF. The CDR3 coding sequence is TGTGCCAGCAGCGTAGACCCATCAGGAGGTGACGAGACCCAGTACTTC. The chain links TRBV9 to TRBJ2-5; TRBD2 is a possible D gene (5 bases). The V end lost 0 bases, the J end lost 5 bases, and 17 bases lay between the germline ends. CDR3 length: 16 amino acids. From germline, CDR1 is SGDLS and CDR2 YYNGEE. Variable domain in full (rest from reference TRBV9 and TRBJ2-5): DSGVTQTPKHLITATGQRVTLRCSPRSGDLSVYWYQQSLDQGLQFLIQYYNGEERAKGNILERFSAQQFPDLHSELNLSSLELGDSALYFCASSVDPSGGDETQYFGPGTRLLVL.

This chain links TRBV7-9 with TRBJ1-2; 10 bases agree with TRBD1. CDR1 and CDR2 (germline): SEHNR, FQNEAQ (reference sequence). There are 15 residues in the CDR3. J lost 2 bases, V lost 5 bases, and 5 bases had no gene match. This CDR3 is CASSATGGANYGYTF. The CDR3, as DNA: TGTGCCAGCAGCGCGACAGGGGGCGCAAACTATGGCTACACCTTC.

The V call is TRBV18, the J call TRBJ2-2, with TRBD1 matching over 7 bases. CDR1 KGHSH and CDR2 LQKENI come from the germline V gene. The CDR3 runs to 16 residues. J gave up 0 bases and V 6 bases, and 7 bases lay outside the gene matches. CDR3 nucleotides: TGTGCCAGCTCTCAAAGGACAGGAGCGAACACCGGGGAGCTGTTTTTT. It is translated as CASSQRTGANTGELFF.

Only one count was recorded for this clone. The chain's CDR3 is CSVGTGLQPQHF. In nucleotides, the CDR3 is TGCAGCGTCGGAACAGGGTTGCAGCCCCAGCATTTT. The chain links TRBV29-1 to TRBJ1-5; D is perhaps TRBD1 (6 bases). This CDR3 has 12 amino acids. The germline gives CDR1 SQVTM, CDR2 ANQGSEA. V lost 6 bases, J lost 7 bases, and 13 bases lay in between.

The gene calls are TRBV5-4 and TRBJ2-5; 8 nucleotides match TRBD2. This CDR3 has 16 amino acids. Germline trimming cut 0 bases from V and 0 bases from J; bases unmatched to any gene: 4. CDR1 is SGHNT and CDR2 is YYREEE in the germline V gene (reference sequence). CDR3 bases: TGTGCCAGCAGCTTGGGAGTAGCGGGGAACCAAGAGACCCAGTACTTC. Its protein is CASSLGVAGNQETQYF.

This clone occurred once. V and J are TRBV5-4 and TRBJ1-6; unclear D gene. V lost 2 bases and J lost 5, with 8 bases in between. CDR1 SGHNT and CDR2 YYREEE come from the germline V gene (reference sequence). The CDR3 has 14 residues. The CDR3 nucleotides read TGTGCCAGCAGCTTCGAGGGAAATAATTCACCCCTCCACTTT. Residues: CASSFEGNNSPLHF.

The chain joins TRBV10-3 to TRBJ2-5; 9 bases line up with TRBD1. The J segment lost 5 bases and the V segment lost 6 bases, leaving 1 base of the junction unmatched. The CDR3 is 12 residues long. Germline V CDR1 and CDR2: ENHRY, SYGVKD. DNA for the CDR3: TGTGCCATCAGGGGACAGGGCGAGACCCAGTACTTC. This encodes CAIRGQGETQYF.

V usage is TRBV29-1 and J usage is TRBJ1-1; D not certain. Between the trimmed V and J ends, which lost 3 bases and 1 base, there was a span of 3 bases. The CDR3 covers 11 residues. Per germline, CDR1 SQVTM and CDR2 ANQGSEA. CDR3 sequence reads: CSVDKNTEAFF. The CDR3 nucleotides are TGCAGCGTTGACAAGAACACTGAAGCTTTCTTT.

This clone was recorded a few times. An end of the junction differs from the germline gene, which may be a read error. The rearrangement links TRBV10-2 to TRBJ2-7; 13 nucleotides agree with TRBD2. This CDR3 contains 11 residues. CDR1 and CDR2 (germline): WSHSY, SAAADI. The CDR3: CASREGLAGVF. The CDR3 coding sequence is TGCGCCAGCAGGGAAGGACTAGCGGGGGTCTTC.

The chain uses TRBV4-3 and TRBJ1-4, with 9 nucleotides matching TRBD1. Germline CDR1 reads LGHNA; CDR2 reads YSLEER. The CDR3 extends over 15 amino acids. V lost 0 bases, J lost 6 bases, and 2 bases stayed unmatched. Here the CDR3 reads CASSQDRDRDEKLFF. CDR3 coding DNA: TGCGCCAGCAGCCAAGATAGGGACAGGGATGAAAAACTGTTTTTT.

This clone was seen once. The V call is TRBV6-6, the J call TRBJ1-1, with a tentative D call TRBD1 (5 bases). The CDR3 loop spans 14 amino acids. CDR1 is MNHNY, CDR2 SVGAGI, per germline (reference sequence). With 6 bases removed from V and 0 bases from J, the gap between germline ends came to 11 bases. The CDR3 DNA reads TGTGCCAGCAGACCGGACACCATGAACACTGAAGCTTTCTTT. As protein: CASRPDTMNTEAFF.

The chain employs TRBV18 and TRBJ1-3; D might be TRBD1 (6 bases). Germline V gives CDR1 KGHSH, CDR2 LQKENI. The CDR3 consists of 17 residues. The germline V and J ends were trimmed by 0 bases and 0 bases, with 12 bases remaining between them. In DNA, the CDR3 is TGTGCCAGCTCACCACCGGCAGGGGTCTACTCTGGAAACACCATATATTTT. It codes for CASSPPAGVYSGNTIYF.

The V gene is TRBV6-1, the J gene TRBJ2-7, with a possible D match to TRBD2 (5 bases). CDR1 is MNHNS and CDR2 is SASEGT in the germline V gene. The CDR3 loop spans 13 amino acids. V shed 4 bases and J shed 4 bases, with 11 bases lying between them. CDR3 nucleotide sequence: TGTGCCAGCAGTGTCGGGGAAACATACGAGCAGTACTTC. This sequence encodes CASSVGETYEQYF.

This clone has a handful of counts. The chain combines TRBV2 with TRBJ1-4; TRBD1 agrees at 7 bases. The CDR3 sequence is 14 residues long. V lost 6 bases to trimming and J lost 4 bases; unmatched junction nucleotides: 5. CDR1 SNHLY and CDR2 FYNNEI come from the germline V gene. The CDR3 sequence is CASRTGAYNEKLFF. CDR3 nucleotides: TGTGCCAGCAGAACAGGGGCTTATAATGAAAAACTGTTTTTT.